A selection of T cell receptor beta chains follows, all from one sample in a study of T cell responses to AZD1222 COVID-19 vaccine. Generated by immunoSEQ multiplex PCR, the TCRdb table keeps only in-frame clones and is missing some. The sample contains 130,000 to 150,000 clones, 85% to 95% of which appear only once. Sample: peripheral blood, taken on day 0 of AZD1222 vaccination. These receptor sequences come from an adult in good health. Each CDR3 is given with its conserved first and last residue. D genes are given only for firm matches.

J gene | V gene | D gene | CDR3 protein | CDR3 DNA
TRBJ1-6 | TRBV27 | - | CASTPSGYNSPLHF | TGTGCCAGCACTCCCTCAGGCTATAATTCACCCCTCCACTTT
TRBJ2-1 | TRBV5-1 | TRBD2 | CASSLEPSGGYHEQFF | TGCGCCAGCAGCTTAGAGCCTAGCGGGGGGTACCATGAGCAGTTCTTC
TRBJ1-2 | TRBV3-1/TRBV3-2 | - | CASSQLAGNYGYTF | TGTGCCAGCAGCCAATTGGCGGGGAACTATGGCTACACCTTC
TRBJ2-2 | TRBV5-1 | TRBD2 | CASSSGGGGGELFF | TGCGCCAGCAGCTCGGGAGGAGGAGGCGGGGAGCTGTTTTTT
TRBJ1-6 | TRBV30 | - | CAWERNSPLHF | TGTGCCTGGGAAAGGAATTCACCCCTCCACTTT
TRBJ2-7 | TRBV11-2 | TRBD1 | CASSPLRGQGLNEQYF | TGTGCCAGCAGCCCCTTACGGGGACAGGGACTTAACGAGCAGTACTTC
TRBJ1-5 | TRBV19 | - | CASSIGDTYSNQPQHF | TGTGCCAGTAGTATAGGGGACACTTATAGCAATCAGCCCCAGCATTTT
TRBJ1-2 | TRBV12-3/TRBV12-4 | - | CASSLTGSDGYTF | TGTGCCAGCAGTCTTACGGGGAGCGATGGCTACACCTTC
TRBJ2-1 | TRBV2 | TRBD2 | CASRRLAGGVEQFF | TGTGCCAGCAGGAGACTAGCGGGGGGTGTTGAGCAGTTCTTC
TRBJ2-7 | TRBV25-1 | TRBD2 | CASSTGTSGRSYEQYF | TGTGCCAGCAGCACCGGGACTAGCGGGAGGTCCTACGAGCAGTACTTC
TRBJ1-2 | TRBV20-1 | - | CSARRAHGYTF | TGCAGTGCCAGAAGGGCACATGGCTACACCTTC
TRBJ1-2 | TRBV6-4 | - | CASSDTGIGYTF | TGTGCCAGCAGTGACACAGGTATCGGCTACACCTTC
TRBJ1-2 | TRBV6-2/TRBV6-3 | - | CASSYSGPYGYTF | TGTGCCAGCAGTTACTCCGGACCATATGGCTACACCTTC
TRBJ1-1 | TRBV19 | TRBD1 | CASSIRTGTNTEAFF | TGTGCCAGTAGTATCCGGACAGGGACTAACACTGAAGCTTTCTTT
TRBJ1-1 | TRBV5-1 | TRBD1 | CASRQRQGANTEAFF | TGCGCCAGCAGACAACGACAGGGGGCGAACACTGAAGCTTTCTTT
TRBJ1-1 | TRBV19 | TRBD1 | CASSWRGQGAEAFF | TGTGCCAGTAGTTGGCGGGGACAGGGTGCTGAAGCTTTCTTT
TRBJ2-3 | TRBV7-9 | TRBD2 | CASSVSGGADTQYF | TGTGCCAGCAGCGTGAGCGGGGGGGCGGATACGCAGTATTTT
TRBJ1-2 | TRBV29-1 | - | CSVGTATIGYTF | TGCAGCGTTGGGACAGCCACTATTGGCTACACCTTC